This T cell receptor beta chain was documented in a study of response to subunit inactivated influenza vaccine. TCRdb re-called the RT-PCR reads through MiXCR, storing one row per CDR3 protein. The sample has hundreds of thousands of distinct CDR3 sequences, approximately 10% seen once. The V gene lost 4 bases and the J gene lost 13 bases, with 16 bases spanning the gap. Looked up from germline, CDR1 is MNHEY and CDR2 is SVGEGT. This CDR3 region has 12 residues. These data were also reused for a study on T cells expressing NK-cell markers. From that paper: As the method of synthesis, 5'RACE template switching with UMIs yielded TCR beta cDNA.

This chain joins TRBV6-2 or TRBV6-3 and TRBJ1-2, with D uncertain. The sequencing here drew on PBMCs from blood, taken on the day of vaccination. This TCR derives from a man between 45 and 60 years old who received an inactivated influenza vaccine. CDR3 nucleotide sequence: TGTGCCAGCAGTTCGGGCGGGGTCCGTGCCACCTTC. Translation gives CASSSGGVRATF.